The 13 T cell receptor beta chains listed next were all sequenced from one sample in a study of shared clonotypes between healthy human individuals. Sequenced by immunoSEQ multiplex PCR; TCRdb stores in-frame clones only, minus some. Of some 2 million clones listed, 85% to 95% are singletons. Input material: naive CD4+ T cells sorted from blood. Sample subset: CD45RA+ positively selected. The receptors were sampled from a man aged 18 to 29 in good health.

The chain carries TRBV28 and TRBJ2-5; D possibly uses TRBD1 or TRBD2 (5 bases each). V lost 3 bases, J lost 5 bases, and 13 bases lay in between. Looked up from germline, CDR1 is MDHEN and CDR2 is SYDVKM. This CDR3 is built from 14 residues. The CDR3 spells CASSFWIEGETQYF. The CDR3 nucleotides are TGTGCCAGCAGTTTTTGGATAGAGGGGGAGACCCAGTACTTC.

This clone was picked up one time. The CDR3 coding sequence is TGTGCCAGCAGCATCGCCTCCTACGAGCAGTACTTC. This gives the protein CASSIASYEQYF. The rearrangement links TRBV7-9 to TRBJ2-7; D is ambiguous. The V end lost 5 bases, the J end lost 0 bases, and 5 bases lay between the germline ends. Germline V gene lookup returns CDR1 SEHNR and CDR2 FQNEAQ (reference sequence). This CDR3 comprises 12 residues.

This clone was counted a single time. The genes are TRBV27 and TRBJ2-3, with D hard to call. The CDR3 sequence is 13 residues long. In germline, CDR1 is MNHEY, CDR2 SMNVEV (reference sequence). Trimming left V 6 bases short and J 1 base short, with 8 bases between. DNA of the CDR3: TGTGCCAGCAGGGGTCCACGCACAGATACGCAGTATTTT. This translates into CASRGPRTDTQYF.

V gene TRBV6-4 combines with J gene TRBJ2-3, with D hard to call. The ends were cut back, 3 bases at V and 1 base at J, with 14 bases in the middle. This CDR3 is 16 amino acids long. Germline-derived CDR1 and CDR2 are MRHNA and SNTAGT. The CDR3 DNA is TGTGCCAGCAGTGAAGGACGGACCTTAGGCACAGATACGCAGTATTTT. It specifies CASSEGRTLGTDTQYF.

This chain uses TRBV6-4 with TRBJ1-1, with D maybe TRBD1 (6 bases). V lost 8 bases and J 1 base, leaving 11 bases between the germline ends. There are 13 residues in the CDR3. The germline gives CDR1 MRHNA, CDR2 SNTAGT. The CDR3 loop reads CASRGAGNTEAFF. CDR3 sequence (DNA): TGTGCCAGCCGGGGGGCGGGGAACACTGAAGCTTTCTTT.

CDR3 protein: CASSSSGQVLSYEQYF. The CDR3 DNA is TGTGCCAGCAGCTCCTCGGGACAGGTGCTCTCCTACGAGCAGTACTTC. The chain couples TRBV11-2 to TRBJ2-7, with TRBD1 matching over 8 bases. V shed 4 bases and J 0 bases; nucleotides not matched to a gene: 8. Germline V gene lookup returns CDR1 SGHAT and CDR2 FQNNGV. This CDR3 has 16 residues.

The CDR3 is CASTLQGKGNYGYTF. In nucleotides, the CDR3 is TGTGCCAGTACCTTACAGGGGAAGGGGAACTATGGCTACACCTTC. The chain recombines TRBV19 with TRBJ1-2, with 7 bases identical to TRBD1. The CDR3 contains 15 residues. After removal of 7 bases from V and 2 bases from J, the junction contained 10 bases not matched to a gene. CDR1 and CDR2 (germline): LNHDA, SQIVND (reference sequence). The complete variable domain, with remaining parts taken from reference TRBV19 and TRBJ1-2, reads DGGITQSPKYLFRKEGQNVTLSCEQNLNHDAMYWYRQDPGQGLRLIYYSQIVNDFQKGDIAEGYSVSREKKESFPLTVTSAQKNPTAFYLCASTLQGKGNYGYTFGSGTRLTVV.

The chain employs TRBV4-1 and TRBJ2-2, with D unclear. This CDR3 is 16 amino acids long. Germline V gene sequence: CDR1 MGHRA, CDR2 YSYEKL. The V end lost 4 bases, the J end lost 0 bases, and 12 bases lay between the germline ends. The CDR3 spells CASSPLREANTGELFF. CDR3 bases: TGCGCCAGCAGCCCTCTGCGAGAGGCGAACACCGGGGAGCTGTTTTTT.

V is TRBV6-5 and J is TRBJ1-1; D is ambiguous. The germline V gene encodes CDR1 MNHEY and CDR2 SVGAGI. V lost 1 base, J lost 6 bases, and 12 bases lay in between. CDR3 size: 14 residues. In DNA form, the CDR3 reads TGTGCCAGCAGTTACTTCGGGTCGCGTGCTGAAGCTTTCTTT. Protein product: CASSYFGSRAEAFF.

V gene TRBV6-1 combines with J gene TRBJ2-5; D gene unclear. Looked up from germline, CDR1 is MNHNS and CDR2 is SASEGT. V lost 1 base, J lost 1 base, and 10 bases lay in between. The CDR3 is 15 residues long. The CDR3 is CASSEDPHTQETQYF. DNA of the CDR3: TGTGCCAGCAGTGAAGACCCCCACACCCAAGAGACCCAGTACTTC.

The chain links TRBV7-9 to TRBJ1-4, with a tentative D call TRBD1 (5 bases). This CDR3 comprises 13 residues. V was clipped by 3 bases and J by 8 bases, with 10 bases between them. Germline CDR1 reads SEHNR; CDR2 reads FQNEAQ (reference sequence). The CDR3 protein is CASSFQGSEKLFF. CDR3 sequence (DNA): TGTGCCAGCAGCTTTCAGGGCTCGGAAAAACTGTTTTTT. Full variable domain (outside the CDR3, taken from reference TRBV7-9 and TRBJ1-4): DTGVSQNPRHKITKRGQNVTFRCDPISEHNRLYWYRQTLGQGPEFLTYFQNEAQLEKSRLLSDRFSAERPKGSFSTLEIQRTEQGDSAMYLCASSFQGSEKLFFGSGTQLSVL.

The chain has TRBV2 and TRBJ2-1, with D perhaps matching TRBD1 (5 bases). CDR1 and CDR2 (germline): SNHLY, FYNNEI. Trimming shortened V by 6 bases and J by 8 bases, and 11 bases separated the two germline ends. The CDR3 consists of 12 residues. The CDR3 DNA reads TGTGCCAGCAGACCGGACACCGATGAGCAGTTCTTC. It codes for CASRPDTDEQFF.

The V gene is TRBV6-1, the J gene TRBJ1-5, with D possibly matching TRBD1 (6 bases). CDR3 length: 15 amino acids. Trimming cost V 4 bases and J 3 bases, with 13 bases left between them. Germline V gene data show CDR1 as MNHNS and CDR2 as SASEGT. The DNA of the CDR3 is TGTGCCAGCAGTGGGAGACAGGAGATCAATCAGCCCCAGCATTTT. Protein sequence: CASSGRQEINQPQHF.